The clone carrying this T cell receptor beta chain occurred many times. The V gene end was trimmed by 0 bases and the J gene end by 2 bases; junction bases not matched to a gene: 2. Germline CDR1 reads SGHTA; CDR2 reads FQGNSA. The CDR3 is made up of 15 amino acids. This entry is derived from a study of early T cells in non-severe SARS-CoV-2 infection. TCRdb processed the 5' RACE reads anew with MiXCR; each CDR3 protein has one entry. Of tens of thousands of distinct CDR3 sequences in the sample, approximately 6.3% were seen once. The TCR was taken from an adult who was a healthcare worker with PCR-confirmed SARS-CoV-2 infection or an uninfected control (not recorded which). Sequencing input: whole blood. This chain links TRBV7-2 with TRBJ2-7; TRBD2 aligns across 9 bases. CDR3 amino acids: CASSLAAGGPYEQYF. CDR3 DNA sequence: TGTGCCAGCAGCTTAGCGGCGGGAGGGCCCTACGAGCAGTACTTC.